This TCR beta chain was profiled in a study of T cells expressing NK-cell markers. Study information: Investigators obtained TCR beta repertoires from sorted CD3+CD56+NKG2C+, CD3+CD56+NKG2C- and CD3+CD56-NKG2C+ T cells.

TCRdb re-called the 5' RACE reads, yielding one record per CDR3 amino acid sequence without DNA. In all, the sample yields about 260,000 distinct CDR3 sequences. Germline V lookup: CDR1 LGHDT, CDR2 YNNKEL (reference sequence). This CDR3 is built from 18 residues. The sample comprised blood T cells: a sorted CD56 or NKG2C T cell subset, CD4+ or CD8+ T cells, or bulk PBMC T cells (not recorded which). The chain has TRBV3-1 and TRBJ2-1; absent DNA, TCRdb's TRBD2 call cannot be checked. The sequence was obtained from a man younger than 30 in good health. CDR3 in amino acids: CASSQPGLAGGIVNEQFF.